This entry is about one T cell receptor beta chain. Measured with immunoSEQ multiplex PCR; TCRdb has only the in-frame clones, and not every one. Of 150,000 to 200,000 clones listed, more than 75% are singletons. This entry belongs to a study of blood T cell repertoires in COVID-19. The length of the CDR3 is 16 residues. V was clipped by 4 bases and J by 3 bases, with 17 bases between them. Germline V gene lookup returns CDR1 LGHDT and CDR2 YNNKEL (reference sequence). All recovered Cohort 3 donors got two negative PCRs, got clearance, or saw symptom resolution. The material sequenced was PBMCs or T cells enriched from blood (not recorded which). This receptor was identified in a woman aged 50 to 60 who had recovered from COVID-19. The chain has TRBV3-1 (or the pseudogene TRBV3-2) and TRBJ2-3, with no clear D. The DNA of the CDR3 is TGTGCCAGCAGCCCGACCCGACAAGGCTTTACAGATACGCAGTATTTT. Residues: CASSPTRQGFTDTQYF.